This T cell receptor (beta chain) was observed in a study of blood T cell repertoires in COVID-19. Looking at the study overall: The study drew acute and convalescent COVID-19 samples from the United States, Italy and Spain. The cDNA or gDNA used as material had been derived from T cells, B-cell-depleted T cells, or PBMCs.

This clone turned up a few times. Source study methods: By means of reference gene primer amplification, nucleated cell counts were estimated. Profiling relied on immunoSEQ multiplex PCR, and the TCRdb table lists in-frame clones only, not all of them. V and J calls and clone size are copied from that table; D and trimming were computed from the DNA. The sample lists some 140,000 clones; around 89% were seen once. This CDR3 is 18 amino acids long. V lost 0 bases and J lost 4; bases outside the gene matches: 11. Per germline, CDR1 ENHRY and CDR2 SYGVKD. This sequence joins TRBV10-3 and TRBJ2-7; 11 bases are a match to TRBD2. Sequencing was performed on peripheral blood. The TCR comes from a man aged 45-60 years with active or convalescent COVID-19. DNA of the CDR3: TGTGCCATCAGTGAGTCGGGCGGGACTAGCGGAGAAAATTACGAGCAGTACTTC. It specifies CAISESGGTSGENYEQYF.